Following are 22 T cell receptor beta chains from one sample sequenced in a study of blood T cell repertoires in COVID-19. Assay: immunoSEQ multiplex PCR; the TCRdb copy retains only in-frame clones and omits some. The repertoire holds more than 200,000 clones, 70% to 90% seen once, with 2% to 2.5% in the top ten. Material for sequencing was peripheral blood. These receptors were collected from a woman between 40 and 50 years old who had recovered from COVID-19.

This clone was seen a few times. This chain connects TRBV6-2 or TRBV6-3 to TRBJ1-2, with TRBD1 as a possible D gene (5 bases). The germline gives CDR1 MNHEY, CDR2 SVGEGT. CDR3 length: 13 amino acids. The germline V and J ends were trimmed by 4 bases and 1 base, with 7 bases remaining between them. For the CDR3, the DNA is TGTGCCAGCAGTTTAGGGGTTAACTATGGCTACACCTTC. This translates into CASSLGVNYGYTF.

This chain links TRBV7-2 with TRBJ1-4, with D uncertain. Germline assignment: CDR1 SGHTA and CDR2 FQGNSA. Trimming shortened V by 1 base and J by 5 bases, and 11 bases separated the two germline ends. The CDR3 loop spans 15 amino acids. As DNA, the CDR3 is TGTGCCAGCAGCTTAGTTCCGACAAAAAATGAAAAACTGTTTTTT. This sequence encodes CASSLVPTKNEKLFF.

The rearrangement joins TRBV9 to TRBJ1-2; D is undetermined. Germline CDR1 is SGDLS and CDR2 is YYNGEE. The CDR3 spans 12 residues. V lost 0 bases, J lost 6 bases, and 6 bases lay in between. The CDR3 DNA follows: TGTGCCAGCAGCGTAGGAGGGCATGGCTACACCTTC. This translates into CASSVGGHGYTF. The whole variable domain, filled in from reference TRBV9 and TRBJ1-2, reads DSGVTQTPKHLITATGQRVTLRCSPRSGDLSVYWYQQSLDQGLQFLIQYYNGEERAKGNILERFSAQQFPDLHSELNLSSLELGDSALYFCASSVGGHGYTFGSGTRLTVV.

V usage is TRBV19 and J usage is TRBJ1-4; 8 nucleotides agree with TRBD1. The CDR3 runs to 17 residues. The J segment lost 1 base and the V segment lost 5 bases, leaving 9 bases of the junction unmatched. The germline V gene encodes CDR1 LNHDA and CDR2 SQIVND (reference sequence). The CDR3 DNA reads TGTGCCAGTAGTCTCCCCAGGGGGCAGGGAACTAATGAAAAACTGTTTTTT. Amino acid sequence: CASSLPRGQGTNEKLFF.

In DNA form, the CDR3 reads TGTGCCAGCAGCCAGGGGGCGGTCGACCACAATGAGCAGTTCTTC. Protein product: CASSQGAVDHNEQFF. The chain links TRBV5-4 to TRBJ2-1; 8 positions match TRBD1. This CDR3 has 15 residues. The V and J ends lost 4 bases and 5 bases, in that order; junction bases with no gene match: 8. The V gene's germline CDR1 is SGHNT and CDR2 YYREEE (reference sequence).

The V call is TRBV18, the J call TRBJ1-5; D unresolved. The V gene's germline CDR1 is KGHSH and CDR2 LQKENI. The V end was cut by 3 bases, the J end by 7 bases, with 13 bases between. This CDR3 contains 14 residues. CDR3 sequence: CASSPVAGEQPQHF. In DNA, the CDR3 is TGTGCCAGCTCACCGGTGGCAGGCGAACAGCCCCAGCATTTT.

This chain connects TRBV2 to TRBJ2-3; a weak D match, TRBD2 (5 bases). Per the germline V gene, CDR1 is SNHLY and CDR2 is FYNNEI. The CDR3 sequence is 14 residues long. V was clipped by 7 bases and J by 2 bases, with 13 bases between them. As DNA, the CDR3 is TGTGCCAGCATAGAAGGACTTTACACAGATACGCAGTATTTT. Protein product: CASIEGLYTDTQYF.

V gene TRBV6-6 combines with J gene TRBJ2-3, with 9 bases lining up with TRBD1. The CDR3 runs to 16 residues. Unmatched junction bases numbered 5, after V lost 4 bases and J lost 0 bases. Germline V lookup: CDR1 MNHNY, CDR2 SVGAGI (reference sequence). The CDR3 DNA reads TGTGCCAGCAGTTCAACAGGGGGCACTAGCACAGATACGCAGTATTTT. Amino acid sequence: CASSSTGGTSTDTQYF.

The gene calls are TRBV2 and TRBJ2-1; D is unclear. V was pared by 4 bases and J by 5 bases, with 12 bases between. Germline V lookup: CDR1 SNHLY, CDR2 FYNNEI. The CDR3 runs 14 residues. Here the CDR3 DNA reads TGTGCCAGCAGTGGAGTGGTTAGAAACAATGAGCAGTTCTTC. This gives the protein CASSGVVRNNEQFF. Based on the CDR3 plus reference TRBV2 and TRBJ2-1, the full variable domain is EPEVTQTPSHQVTQMGQEVILRCVPISNHLYFYWYRQILGQKVEFLVSFYNNEISEKSEIFDDQFSVERPDGSNFTLKIRSTKLEDSAMYFCASSGVVRNNEQFFGPGTRLTVL.

The gene calls are TRBV6-5 and TRBJ2-1, with TRBD2 matching 7 bases. Germline trimming cut 6 bases from V and 5 bases from J; bases unmatched to any gene: 10. The germline V gene encodes CDR1 MNHEY and CDR2 SVGAGI. CDR3 size: 15 residues. CDR3 nucleotides: TGTGCCAGCAGGGACCGGGGCGGGGGAAACAATGAGCAGTTCTTC. This codes for CASRDRGGGNNEQFF.

The genes are TRBV11-2 and TRBJ1-5; tentatively, D is TRBD1 (6 bases). CDR3 length: 16 residues. Germline V gene lookup returns CDR1 SGHAT and CDR2 FQNNGV. Trimming left V 1 base short and J 1 base short, with 11 bases between. For the CDR3, the DNA is TGTGCCAGCAGCTTAGTCGGGAGGGGGAGCAATCAGCCCCAGCATTTT. Its protein product is CASSLVGRGSNQPQHF.

This clone was observed once. The chain joins TRBV14 to TRBJ1-2; 7 bases are shared with TRBD1. The length of the CDR3 is 13 residues. Germline V lookup: CDR1 SGHDN, CDR2 FVKESK. Trimming at V came to 4 bases and at J to 8 bases, leaving 7 bases not matched to a gene. CDR3 region: CASSPRSRGGYTF. DNA of the CDR3: TGTGCCAGCAGCCCCCGGTCCAGGGGGGGCTACACCTTC.

J is TRBJ1-3 and V is TRBV6-5, with 7 nucleotides matching TRBD1. Trimming took 6 bases from V and 0 from J; bases not matched to a gene: 2. CDR1 and CDR2 (germline): MNHEY, SVGAGI. The CDR3 contains 14 residues. The CDR3 DNA is TGTGCCAGCAGGGGACAGATCTCTGGAAACACCATATATTTT. Amino acids: CASRGQISGNTIYF.

In its sample, this clone was seen many times. The rearrangement joins TRBV12-5 to TRBJ1-3, with 8 positions matching TRBD1. Germline assignment: CDR1 LGHNT and CDR2 FRNRAP. CDR3 length equals 15 residues. Trimming at V came to 5 bases and at J to 3 bases, leaving 6 bases not matched to a gene. In DNA form, the CDR3 reads TGTGCTAGTGGTCCGCAGGGGGCGCGTGGAAACACCATATATTTT. As protein: CASGPQGARGNTIYF.

The chain uses TRBV5-5 and TRBJ2-6; 7 bases match TRBD1. This CDR3 is built from 18 residues. Trimming cost V 4 bases and J 0 bases; bases outside gene matches: 10. Germline values: CDR1 SGHKS, CDR2 YYEKEE (reference sequence). The CDR3 sequence: CASSLGRQGASGANVLTF. DNA for the CDR3: TGTGCCAGCAGCCTTGGACGACAGGGAGCCTCTGGGGCCAACGTCCTGACTTTC.

The chain has TRBV24-1 and TRBJ2-1; TRBD1 matches 8 bases. J was trimmed by 7 bases and V by 0 bases; bases with no gene match: 7. CDR1 and CDR2 from the germline V gene are KGHDR and SFDVKD. The CDR3 runs to 16 residues. CDR3 nucleotide sequence: TGTGCCACCAGTGATTTGGGGCAGGGGGCTAGAAATGAGCAGTTCTTC. Translation gives CATSDLGQGARNEQFF.

The rearrangement uses TRBV28 and TRBJ2-1, with TRBD2 matching over 13 bases. This CDR3 has 17 amino acids. The germline gives CDR1 MDHEN, CDR2 SYDVKM. The CDR3 DNA reads as TGTGCTCTGACTAGCGGGGGGACCCCGGACTCCTACAATGAGCAGTTCTTC. Its protein is CALTSGGTPDSYNEQFF.

This sequence joins TRBV19 and TRBJ2-7; 7 positions agree with TRBD1. Germline V gene data show CDR1 as LNHDA and CDR2 as SQIVND (reference sequence). The CDR3 is 13 amino acids. V trimming: 5 bases; J trimming: 13 bases; junction bases outside the gene matches: 14. The CDR3 loop reads CASSPTGTGTVYF. The CDR3 DNA reads as TGTGCCAGTAGTCCAACTGGAACCGGGACAGTATACTTC.

This chain joins TRBV30 and TRBJ2-7; 9 bases are a match to TRBD1. The CDR3 consists of 15 residues. V shed 5 bases, J shed 4 bases, and the junction held 12 bases outside the gene matches. The germline gives CDR1 GTSNPN, CDR2 SVGIG (reference sequence). CDR3 region: CAWGEGQGLSYEQYF. CDR3 nucleotides: TGTGCCTGGGGCGAAGGACAGGGGCTTTCATACGAGCAGTACTTC.

The chain employs TRBV9 and TRBJ1-3, with D possibly TRBD1 on 5 matching bases. The CDR3 sequence is 15 residues long. V shed 4 bases and J shed 4 bases, with 15 bases lying between them. Per the germline V gene, CDR1 is SGDLS and CDR2 is YYNGEE. The CDR3: CASSPGGLTGNTIYF. The CDR3 bases are TGTGCCAGCAGCCCCGGGGGACTCACAGGAAACACCATATATTTT.

The rearrangement uses TRBV24-1 and TRBJ1-2; D is unresolved. The CDR3 runs to 14 residues. The V and J ends lost 0 bases and 3 bases respectively, with 7 bases between them. Looked up from germline, CDR1 is KGHDR and CDR2 is SFDVKD. For the CDR3, the DNA is TGTGCCACCAGTGATTTGAACGGGTACTATGGCTACACCTTC. Encoded protein: CATSDLNGYYGYTF.

The chain recombines TRBV5-6 with TRBJ2-3; TRBD2 matches at 10 bases. The ends lost 1 base at V and 1 base at J; junction bases unmatched: 3. CDR3 size: 16 residues. From germline, CDR1 is SGHDT and CDR2 YYEEEE. DNA of the CDR3: TGTGCCAGCAGCTTGACCCTAGCGGGGGGCACAGATACGCAGTATTTT. It yields the protein CASSLTLAGGTDTQYF.